The table lists the clone carrying this TCR beta chain with many counts. What it recognizes is unknown. Thyroid ultrasound and orbital computed tomography, with clinical symptoms and serum thyroxine and TRAb, informed diagnoses. Preceding any ophthalmopathy symptoms, the blood sample dates from first hyperthyroidism diagnosis. This entry belongs to a study of T cells in Graves' hyperthyroidism and ophthalmopathy. CDR1 SGHRS and CDR2 YFSETQ come from the germline V gene. V lost 4 bases and J lost 4; bases outside the gene matches: 7. CDR3 length equals 15 residues. The study's findings and limits: A model built on 13 V-J features separated ophthalmopathy from stable hyperthyroidism.

RNA transcripts provided the source from which TCR beta CDR3 regions were amplified. HTBI primers were the set used in a first-round RT-PCR of the TCR CDR3. TCRdb used MiXCR to reprocess the multiplex PCR reads, holding one entry per CDR3 protein. The table lists 250,000 or so distinct CDR3 sequences, approximately 14% of them singletons. This receptor was obtained from a woman between 50 and 59 years old with Graves' hyperthyroidism that later progressed to Graves' ophthalmopathy. Material: blood. The chain has TRBV5-1 and TRBJ2-7; 11 bases align to TRBD2. This CDR3 is CASSHKLAGEYEQYF. CDR3 sequence (DNA): TGCGCCAGCAGCCATAAACTAGCGGGAGAATACGAGCAGTACTTC.